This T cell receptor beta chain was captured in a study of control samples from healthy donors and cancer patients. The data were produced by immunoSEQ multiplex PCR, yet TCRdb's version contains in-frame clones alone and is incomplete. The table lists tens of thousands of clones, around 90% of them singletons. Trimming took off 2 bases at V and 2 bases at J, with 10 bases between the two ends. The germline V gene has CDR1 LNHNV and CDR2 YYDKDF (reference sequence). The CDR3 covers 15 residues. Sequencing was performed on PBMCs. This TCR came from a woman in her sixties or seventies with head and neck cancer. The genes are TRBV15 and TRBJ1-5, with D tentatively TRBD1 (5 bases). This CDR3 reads CATSRRDGGNQPQHF. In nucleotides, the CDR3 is TGTGCCACCAGCAGACGGGACGGTGGCAATCAGCCCCAGCATTTT. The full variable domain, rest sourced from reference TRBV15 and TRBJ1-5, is DAMVIQNPRYQVTQFGKPVTLSCSQTLNHNVMYWYQQKSSQAPKLLFHYYDKDFNNEADTPDNFQSRRPNTSFCFLDIRSPGLGDTAMYLCATSRRDGGNQPQHFGDGTRLSIL.